The present entry profiles one TCR beta chain with its context. Clones were sequenced by immunoSEQ multiplex PCR, and TCRdb holds only the in-frame ones, with some missing. The table lists some 200,000 clones, about 85% of them singletons, with 14% in the top ten. These data belong to a study of blood T cell repertoires in COVID-19. The sample taken for sequencing was peripheral blood. This clonotype was obtained from a woman in her seventies with COVID-19, enrolled during active disease.

CDR3 in DNA: TGTGCCACCAGTGACTTCCAAGAGACCCAGTACTTC. Translated: CATSDFQETQYF. This rearrangement joins TRBV24-1 to TRBJ2-5, with D hard to call. Germline V gene lookup returns CDR1 KGHDR and CDR2 SFDVKD. With 4 bases removed from V and 1 base from J, the gap between germline ends came to 3 bases. The CDR3 runs to 12 residues.